The 20 T cell receptor beta chains given below trace back to one sample, sequenced in a study of cytomegalovirus exposure and HLA in healthy donors. Researchers ran the PCR with 60 Vbeta and 13 Jbeta primers. TCRdb's table, derived via immunoSEQ multiplex PCR, lists solely in-frame clones and lacks some. The table records fewer than 300,000 clones, about four fifths of them present only once. Material: PBMCs. These receptors came from a girl aged 2 to 9 in good health and CMV-seronegative.

The V call is TRBV2, the J call TRBJ1-4; D uncertain. The V gene lost 6 bases and the J gene lost 0 bases, with 8 bases spanning the gap. The CDR3 has 14 residues. CDR1 is SNHLY and CDR2 is FYNNEI in the germline V gene. This CDR3 reads CASRAEATNEKLFF. DNA of the CDR3: TGTGCCAGCAGGGCGGAGGCAACTAATGAAAAACTGTTTTTT.

The gene calls are TRBV4-1 and TRBJ1-2; no reliable D call. CDR1 and CDR2 from the germline V gene are MGHRA and YSYEKL. The CDR3 runs to 14 residues. Trimming stripped 0 bases from V and 6 bases from J, with 11 bases between. The CDR3 sequence is CASSQERVLDGYTF. The CDR3 DNA follows: TGCGCCAGCAGCCAAGAACGGGTTTTGGATGGCTACACCTTC.

The rearrangement links TRBV6-1 to TRBJ2-7; 7 bases match TRBD1. Germline CDR1 is MNHNS and CDR2 is SASEGT. The junction had 4 bases not matched to a gene; V was cut back by 2 bases and J by 3 bases. CDR3 size: 14 residues. The CDR3 DNA is TGTGCCAGCAGTGAACAGGGGGTTTTCTACGAGCAGTACTTC. Protein product: CASSEQGVFYEQYF.

This chain links TRBV28 with TRBJ1-5; no reliable D call. Looked up from germline, CDR1 is MDHEN and CDR2 is SYDVKM. The CDR3 runs to 12 residues. The V gene lost 6 bases and the J gene lost 0 bases, with 3 bases spanning the gap. The CDR3 protein is CASSYSNQPQHF. CDR3 nucleotides: TGTGCCAGCAGCTATAGCAATCAGCCCCAGCATTTT.

This clone appeared a single time. The genes are TRBV30 and TRBJ1-1; possibly TRBD1 for D (6 bases). Germline CDR1 reads GTSNPN; CDR2 reads SVGIG (reference sequence). Deletions cut 8 bases from V and 4 bases from J, with 20 bases between. The CDR3 loop spans 14 amino acids. CDR3 protein: CAGGRGGKATEAFF. In nucleotides, the CDR3 is TGTGCCGGGGGGAGGGGGGGGAAGGCCACTGAAGCTTTCTTT.

The J gene is TRBJ1-1, the V gene TRBV28; 7 nucleotides line up with TRBD1. In germline, CDR1 is MDHEN, CDR2 SYDVKM. J gave up 7 bases and V 6 bases, and 14 bases lay outside the gene matches. The CDR3 is made up of 15 amino acids. DNA for the CDR3: TGTGCCAGCAGGCCTACCGGGACAGCACACTATGAAGCTTTCTTT. It specifies CASRPTGTAHYEAFF.

The chain links TRBV2 to TRBJ1-5; 9 bases are a match to TRBD1. The germline gives CDR1 SNHLY, CDR2 FYNNEI. The CDR3 is 15 amino acids. V gave up 6 bases and J gave up 4 bases; unmatched junction bases: 7. CDR3: CASRGTGQRNQPQHF. The CDR3 bases are TGTGCCAGCAGGGGGACAGGGCAAAGGAATCAGCCCCAGCATTTT. Full variable domain (outside the CDR3, taken from reference TRBV2 and TRBJ1-5): EPEVTQTPSHQVTQMGQEVILRCVPISNHLYFYWYRQILGQKVEFLVSFYNNEISEKSEIFDDQFSVERPDGSNFTLKIRSTKLEDSAMYFCASRGTGQRNQPQHFGDGTRLSIL.

The chain uses TRBV28 and TRBJ2-7, with TRBD1 matching 10 bases. The CDR3 is 15 amino acids. V dropped 6 bases and J dropped 5; count of bases not matched to a gene: 10. Germline CDR1 reads MDHEN; CDR2 reads SYDVKM. As DNA, the CDR3 is TGTGCCAGCAGCATCCGACAGGGGGCGCAGGACGAGCAGTACTTC. This translates into CASSIRQGAQDEQYF.

The chain carries TRBV6-5 and TRBJ1-2; 10 bases line up with TRBD1. The CDR3 is 14 amino acids. Germline CDR1 and CDR2: MNHEY and SVGAGI. J gave up 3 bases and V 5 bases, and 3 bases lay outside the gene matches. The DNA for the CDR3 is TGTGCCAGCAGTGGGACAGGGGTCGACTATGGCTACACCTTC. This gives the protein CASSGTGVDYGYTF.

The V gene is TRBV7-9, the J gene TRBJ2-1; 11 nucleotides align to TRBD2. Looked up from germline, CDR1 is SEHNR and CDR2 is FQNEAQ (reference sequence). The CDR3 consists of 15 residues. After removal of 5 bases from V and 10 bases from J, the junction contained 10 bases not matched to a gene. CDR3 region: CASSPGLAVPNEQFF. In DNA form, the CDR3 reads TGTGCCAGCAGCCCGGGACTAGCGGTACCTAACGAGCAGTTCTTC.

The chain is built from TRBV5-1 and TRBJ2-2; D might be TRBD2 (7 bases). The V end lost 0 bases, the J end lost 4 bases, and 10 bases lay between the germline ends. Germline V gene lookup returns CDR1 SGHRS and CDR2 YFSETQ. This CDR3 region has 15 residues. The chain's CDR3 is CASSLVGGVTGELFF. The CDR3 region has the DNA TGCGCCAGCAGCTTGGTAGGGGGGGTCACCGGGGAGCTGTTTTTT.

The chain couples TRBV6-5 to TRBJ2-3; no reliable D call. Between the trimmed V and J ends, which lost 2 bases and 4 bases, there was a span of 7 bases. From germline, CDR1 is MNHEY and CDR2 SVGAGI. The CDR3 totals 13 residues. CDR3 sequence reads: CASSYAVSDTQYF. In DNA form, the CDR3 reads TGTGCCAGCAGTTACGCAGTTTCAGATACGCAGTATTTT.

V gene TRBV5-1 combines with J gene TRBJ1-6, with 8 bases matching TRBD1. The CDR3 has 18 amino acids. Germline lookup yields CDR1 SGHRS and CDR2 YFSETQ. Trimming at V came to 1 base and at J to 5 bases, leaving 11 bases not matched to a gene. The CDR3 sequence is CASSLFGGRGQNNSPLHF. In nucleotides, the CDR3 is TGCGCCAGCAGCTTGTTCGGTGGCAGGGGGCAGAATAATTCACCCCTCCACTTT.

As for this clone: The germline gene is not matched at one end of the junction; a read error may be the cause. V is TRBV4-2 and J is TRBJ2-5; 12 bases map to TRBD2. There are 18 residues in the CDR3. Germline CDR1 LGHNA, CDR2 YNFKEQ. The CDR3 nucleotides read TGTGCCAGCAGCCAAGTTCTAGCGGGAGGGCCTTGGCAAGAGGCCCAGTACTTC. Amino acids: CASSQVLAGGPWQEAQYF.

This chain uses TRBV7-9 with TRBJ1-1; tentatively, D is TRBD1 (6 bases). This CDR3 comprises 12 residues. Germline V gives CDR1 SEHNR, CDR2 FQNEAQ (reference sequence). The germline V and J ends were trimmed by 6 bases and 2 bases, with 7 bases remaining between them. The CDR3: CASRTGNTEAFF. DNA for the CDR3: TGTGCCAGCAGGACAGGAAACACTGAAGCTTTCTTT.

This clone was observed a few times. The chain links TRBV10-3 to TRBJ1-1; 10 positions agree with TRBD1. After removal of 6 bases from V and 6 bases from J, the junction contained 4 bases not matched to a gene. This CDR3 region has 13 residues. CDR1 is ENHRY, CDR2 SYGVKD, per germline. The CDR3 sequence: CAIRGTGEAEAFF. CDR3 coding DNA: TGTGCCATCAGGGGGACAGGGGAGGCTGAAGCTTTCTTT.

The chain links TRBV7-2 to TRBJ2-5, with a possible D match to TRBD1 (6 bases). The germline V gene encodes CDR1 SGHTA and CDR2 FQGNSA. The CDR3 loop spans 16 amino acids. Trimming left V 7 bases short and J 5 bases short, with 23 bases between. The CDR3 loop reads CASKSTRGAVGETQYF. In DNA, the CDR3 is TGTGCCAGCAAATCAACCAGGGGCGCCGTAGGGGAGACCCAGTACTTC.

CDR3 sequence: CASSSVPLAGAPYEQYF. For the CDR3, the DNA is TGTGCCAGCAGCTCCGTCCCGCTAGCGGGGGCCCCCTACGAGCAGTACTTC. The chain couples TRBV7-6 to TRBJ2-7; 10 bases fit TRBD2. After removal of 4 bases from V and 2 bases from J, the junction contained 11 bases not matched to a gene. CDR3 size: 17 residues. The V gene's germline CDR1 is SGHVS and CDR2 FNYEAQ.

The rearrangement uses TRBV19 and TRBJ1-2, with 11 bases identical to TRBD1. Trimming at V came to 5 bases and at J to 8 bases, leaving 16 bases not matched to a gene. Germline V CDR1 and CDR2: LNHDA, SQIVND (reference sequence). The CDR3 runs to 17 residues. The CDR3 sequence: CASSGRTDGQGAAGYTF. The CDR3 DNA reads as TGTGCCAGTAGTGGGAGGACCGACGGACAGGGGGCGGCGGGCTACACCTTC.

The chain is built from TRBV9 and TRBJ2-1; possible D gene TRBD2, 5 bases. The CDR3 is 14 residues long. Trimming removed 0 bases from V and 5 bases from J, with 9 bases in between. Germline V lookup: CDR1 SGDLS, CDR2 YYNGEE. The CDR3 coding sequence is TGTGCCAGCAGCGTAGGTTCCGGGGACAATGAGCAGTTCTTC. Residues: CASSVGSGDNEQFF.